The count of the clone carrying this T cell receptor beta chain is one. Starting material for RNA and DNA co-extraction consisted of roughly 19-31 mg of unsorted bulk tissue. Synthesis of TCR beta cDNA was carried out from around 540 ng total RNA with a constant-region primer. Three rounds of nested multiplex PCR with slightly modified ARM-PCR produced TCR beta libraries. TRBV1-TRBV30 forward primers paired with a C-beta reverse primer were used in the first two PCR rounds, which ran roughly 9 cycles each. TCRdb reanalysed the multiplex PCR reads using MiXCR and keeps one entry per CDR3 protein. The table lists tens of thousands of distinct CDR3 sequences, around 70% of them singletons. The sample is drawn from a study of tumor-infiltrating lymphocytes in primary liver carcinoma. The CDR3 has 14 amino acids. The germline CDR1 and CDR2 sequences are SQVTM and ANQGSEA.

This receptor was taken from a man aged 40-55 years with primary liver carcinoma and hepatitis B virus infection. V and J are TRBV29-1 and TRBJ2-4, with D possibly matching TRBD1 (5 bases). Sequencing was done on a sample of liver tumor tissue from sampling region 1. Subset here: tumor region T1, superior pole. The CDR3 here is CNIELRGLGGIQYF. DNA for the CDR3: TGCAACATTGAACTAAGGGGCCTCGGCGGCATTCAGTACTTC.